The 8 T cell receptor beta chains given below trace back to one sample, sequenced in a study of regulatory T cells in long-lasting Graves disease. Time point given: newly diagnosed GD, antithyroid drugs for less than 3 months. Isolated PBMC RNA provided the starting material for the TCR library. In building TCR beta libraries, iRepertoire HTBI primers were used together with Arm-PCR of CDR3 regions. In TCRdb, the multiplex PCR reads were re-called with MiXCR into one record per CDR3 protein. The table shows 360,000 or so distinct CDR3 sequences, with over 15% occurring only once. This sample was also put to use in a study of T cells in Graves' hyperthyroidism and ophthalmopathy.

The sample here was peripheral blood mononuclear cells (PBMCs), taken at new diagnosis, from a patient treated with antithyroid drugs. Receptor source: a man aged 35-49 years with Graves disease.

This clonotype was recorded many times. The gene calls are TRBV28 and TRBJ2-1; 12 bases are shared with TRBD1. The CDR3 totals 15 residues. The germline V gene encodes CDR1 MDHEN and CDR2 SYDVKM. V trimming: 5 bases; J trimming: 6 bases; junction bases outside the gene matches: 5. CDR3 nucleotides: TGTGCCAGCAGTACCGGGACAGGGGGCCCCAATGAGCAGTTCTTC. It is translated as CASSTGTGGPNEQFF.

This clonotype showed up many times. The V and J genes are TRBV28 and TRBJ2-7; D assignment may be TRBD1 or TRBD2 (5 bases each). CDR1 MDHEN and CDR2 SYDVKM come from the germline V gene. The CDR3 length is 14 residues. With 8 bases removed from V and 8 bases from J, the gap between germline ends came to 22 bases. The CDR3 protein is CASSPRGGPKQQYF. CDR3 sequence (DNA): TGTGCCAGCTCTCCCCGGGGCGGGCCTAAGCAGCAGTACTTC.

The chain recombines TRBV6-2 or TRBV6-3 with TRBJ1-1; perhaps TRBD1 as D (6 bases). This CDR3 has 15 residues. Trimming pared 6 bases from V and 1 base from J, leaving 15 bases between. In germline, CDR1 is MNHEY, CDR2 SVGEGT. The CDR3 DNA reads TGTGCCAGCAGCCGGACACAGGGAACGAACACTGAAGCTTTCTTT. As protein: CASSRTQGTNTEAFF.

This clonotype was picked up many times. The chain is built from TRBV28 and TRBJ2-7; the D gene is possibly TRBD1 (6 bases). CDR1 and CDR2 from the germline V gene are MDHEN and SYDVKM. The CDR3 has 17 amino acids. The germline V and J ends were trimmed by 4 bases and 0 bases, with 19 bases remaining between them. CDR3 in amino acids: CASSSSILGQLSYEQYF. The CDR3 DNA reads TGTGCCAGCAGTTCTTCCATCCTCGGACAGCTCTCCTACGAGCAGTACTTC. Full variable domain (outside the CDR3, taken from reference TRBV28 and TRBJ2-7): DVKVTQSSRYLVKRTGEKVFLECVQDMDHENMFWYRQDPGLGLRLIYFSYDVKMKEKGDIPEGYSVSREKKERFSLILESASTNQTSMYLCASSSSILGQLSYEQYFGPGTRLTVT.

The gene calls are TRBV14 and TRBJ2-7; 7 bases fit TRBD1. The CDR3 consists of 19 residues. CDR1 is SGHDN, CDR2 FVKESK, per germline. V dropped 1 base and J dropped 1; count of bases not matched to a gene: 16. CDR3 bases: TGTGCCAGCAGCCAAGTTTCCCCCCAGTCCCGGGACAGTTCCTACGAGCAGTACTTC. This sequence encodes CASSQVSPQSRDSSYEQYF.

This clonotype was detected only once. A read error may explain this, as a much larger clone is one base away. V is TRBV9 and J is TRBJ2-7; D not resolved. The CDR3 loop spans 14 amino acids. Germline V gene data show CDR1 as SGDLS and CDR2 as YYNGEE. In nucleotides, the CDR3 is TGTGCCAGCAGCGTAGATGGGTTCCAAGAGACCCAGTGCTTC. Translated, it gives CASSVDGFQETQCF.

This clonotype was detected a few times. The CDR3 loop is CASSSRQGFSPYGYTF. Written as DNA, the CDR3 is TGTGCCAGCAGTTCTAGACAGGGGTTCTCCCCCTATGGCTACACCTTC. The chain couples TRBV6-2 or TRBV6-3 to TRBJ1-2; 8 bases align to TRBD1. The CDR3 is 16 residues long. Germline V lookup: CDR1 MNHEY, CDR2 SVGEGT. V gave up 4 bases and J gave up 4 bases; unmatched junction bases: 11.

This clonotype was observed at least ten times. This chain joins TRBV28 and TRBJ1-1; no clear D. The CDR3 is made up of 15 amino acids. Germline values: CDR1 MDHEN, CDR2 SYDVKM. The V end was cut by 2 bases, the J end by 5 bases, with 15 bases between. CDR3: CASSLPSSVRTEAFF. Written as DNA, the CDR3 is TGTGCCAGCAGTTTACCCTCGTCTGTTCGGACTGAAGCTTTCTTT.